A single sample gave rise to the 24 T cell receptor beta chains below, sequenced in a study of T cells after yellow fever vaccination. TCRdb analysed the 5' RACE reads with MiXCR anew, one entry per CDR3 protein. The sample holds under 150,000 distinct CDR3 sequences, 7.7% seen once. The specimen was CD4+ T cells sorted from PBMCs, collected 5 days after the yellow fever booster vaccination. These receptors all come from a man younger than 40 who received the YFV17D yellow fever vaccine.

At least ten counts were recorded for this clonotype. The chain has TRBV27 and TRBJ2-2; D might be TRBD2 (5 bases). CDR1 is MNHEY, CDR2 SMNVEV, per germline (reference sequence). The CDR3 sequence is 18 residues long. V was cut by 9 bases and J by 2 bases, with 25 bases left in between. This CDR3 is CARCDYFERPGNTGELFF. The CDR3, as DNA: TGTGCCAGGTGCGACTATTTTGAGCGGCCCGGAAACACCGGGGAGCTGTTTTTT.

This clonotype was picked up many times. V is TRBV3-1 and J is TRBJ2-5; D unresolved. Trimming pared 0 bases from V and 5 bases from J, leaving 25 bases between. The CDR3 covers 19 residues. From germline, CDR1 is LGHDT and CDR2 YNNKEL (reference sequence). CDR3 amino acids: CASSQERSPPQSRRETQYF. The CDR3 region has the DNA TGTGCCAGCAGCCAAGAACGAAGTCCCCCACAAAGTCGAAGGGAGACCCAGTACTTC.

In its sample, this clonotype was seen a few times. The chain carries TRBV20-1 and TRBJ2-3; TRBD2 matches 9 bases. Per germline, CDR1 DFQATT and CDR2 SNEGSKA (reference sequence). Trimming removed 4 bases from V and 11 bases from J; junction bases left unmatched: 13. CDR3 length equals 14 residues. The CDR3 is CSAKPAGGLQRQYF. The DNA of the CDR3 is TGCAGTGCTAAACCAGCGGGAGGCCTACAACGGCAGTATTTT.

The V call is TRBV5-6, the J call TRBJ2-5, with D uncertain. This CDR3 region has 11 residues. Trimming left V 4 bases short and J 7 bases short, with 8 bases between. CDR1 and CDR2 from the germline V gene are SGHDT and YYEEEE. CDR3 sequence (DNA): TGTGCCAGCAGCGCCCGTGGGACCCAGTACTTC. This sequence encodes CASSARGTQYF.

This clonotype was picked up many times. This rearrangement joins TRBV6-6 to TRBJ2-7; 9 bases agree with TRBD2. In germline, CDR1 is MNHNY, CDR2 SVGAGI (reference sequence). The CDR3 runs 13 residues. Trimming removed 6 bases from V and 4 bases from J; junction bases left unmatched: 4. CDR3 coding DNA: TGTGCCAGCAGAGCGGGAGGAAGGTACGAGCAGTACTTC. Translation gives CASRAGGRYEQYF.

This clonotype was counted between two and nine times. The chain recombines TRBV14 with TRBJ2-1; D is undetermined. CDR1 and CDR2 from the germline V gene are SGHDN and FVKESK. The length of the CDR3 is 12 residues. Trimming removed 3 bases at V and 15 bases at J, with 15 bases between. This CDR3 is CASSHLDRSPFF. In DNA, the CDR3 is TGTGCCAGCAGCCACCTGGACCGTAGTCCGTTCTTC.

This clonotype was seen many times. V and J are TRBV12-3 or TRBV12-4 and TRBJ2-7, with 8 bases that match TRBD2. Unmatched junction bases numbered 8, after V lost 10 bases and J lost 3 bases. This CDR3 contains 13 residues. The CDR3 DNA follows: TGTGCCACCCAGCCGAGCGGGAGCTACGAGCAGTACTTC. Translating it yields CATQPSGSYEQYF.

This clonotype occurred many times. This chain joins TRBV6-5 and TRBJ2-2; tentatively, D is TRBD1 (7 bases). Per the germline V gene, CDR1 is MNHEY and CDR2 is SVGAGI. Trimming cost V 2 bases and J 6 bases, with 13 bases left between them. The CDR3 covers 15 residues. This CDR3 reads CASSYRRRGAGELFF. The CDR3 bases are TGTGCCAGCAGTTACCGCCGCAGGGGGGCCGGGGAGCTGTTTTTT.

This clonotype was seen repeatedly, ten times or more. The chain links TRBV7-2 to TRBJ2-3, with 11 bases matching TRBD2. Trimming removed 5 bases from V and 2 bases from J; junction bases left unmatched: 3. This CDR3 spans 15 amino acids. Germline V gene lookup returns CDR1 SGHTA and CDR2 FQGNSA. DNA for the CDR3: TGTGCCAGCAGCAGGGGACTAGCGGACACAGATACGCAGTATTTT. Encoded protein: CASSRGLADTDTQYF. The variable domain in full, with the rest retrieved from reference TRBV7-2 and TRBJ2-3, is GAGVSQSPSNKVTEKGKDVELRCDPISGHTALYWYRQSLGQGLEFLIYFQGNSAPDKSGLPSDRFSAERTGGSVSTLTIQRTQQEDSAVYLCASSRGLADTDTQYFGPGTRLTVL.

This clonotype showed up many times. The chain joins TRBV28 to TRBJ1-1; D is unresolved. V was pared by 7 bases and J by 0 bases, with 6 bases between. CDR3 length equals 12 residues. Germline CDR1 MDHEN, CDR2 SYDVKM. In DNA, the CDR3 is TGTGCCAGCACCCAAATGAACACTGAAGCTTTCTTT. Translating gives CASTQMNTEAFF. The full variable domain, in which reference TRBV28 and TRBJ1-1 provide the parts outside the CDR3, is DVKVTQSSRYLVKRTGEKVFLECVQDMDHENMFWYRQDPGLGLRLIYFSYDVKMKEKGDIPEGYSVSREKKERFSLILESASTNQTSMYLCASTQMNTEAFFGQGTRLTVV.

This clonotype came up many times. V usage is TRBV5-1 and J usage is TRBJ1-1; no firm D call. The V gene's germline CDR1 is SGHRS and CDR2 YFSETQ. The CDR3 sequence is 14 residues long. V was pared by 7 bases and J by 4 bases, with 17 bases between. This chain's CDR3 is CASSEGTTGTEAFF. Here the CDR3 DNA reads TGCGCCAGCTCGGAGGGCACCACGGGCACTGAAGCTTTCTTT.

The chain links TRBV6-6 to TRBJ2-5; D unclear. The length of the CDR3 is 13 residues. The germline CDR1 and CDR2 sequences are MNHNY and SVGAGI (reference sequence). Trimming took off 4 bases at V and 1 base at J, with 7 bases between the two ends. This chain's CDR3 is CASSFYIQETQYF. CDR3 nucleotides: TGTGCCAGCAGTTTCTATATCCAAGAGACCCAGTACTTC.

This clonotype was recorded many times. This chain connects TRBV2 to TRBJ2-1, with D perhaps TRBD2 (6 bases). The germline gives CDR1 SNHLY, CDR2 FYNNEI. This CDR3 is 13 amino acids long. Between the trimmed V and J ends, which lost 6 bases and 6 bases, there was a span of 12 bases. The CDR3 spells CASSLGRTNEQFF. The CDR3 DNA follows: TGTGCCAGCAGCCTAGGGAGGACCAATGAGCAGTTCTTC.

This clonotype has a count of ten or more. The chain recombines TRBV6-5 with TRBJ2-3; D tentatively fits TRBD1 or TRBD2 (5 bases each). The CDR3 has 19 residues. Germline V gives CDR1 MNHEY, CDR2 SVGAGI. The ends were cut back, 4 bases at V and 0 bases at J, with 23 bases in the middle. This CDR3 is CASSSASGRPAVSTDTQYF. DNA of the CDR3: TGTGCCAGCAGTTCAGCCTCGGGACGGCCGGCTGTGAGCACAGATACGCAGTATTTT.

On this clonotype: One end of the junction varies from germline; a read error may be responsible. The chain links TRBV19 to TRBJ2-7; TRBD1 aligns across 8 bases. CDR1 and CDR2 (germline): LNHDA, SQIVND (reference sequence). The CDR3 is 15 residues long. CDR3 bases: TGTGCCAGTAGTCTAGACAGGGGAAGAAACTACGAGCAGTACTTC. This sequence encodes CASSLDRGRNYEQYF.

This clonotype has a count of ten or more. Here the CDR3 DNA reads TGCAGTGCTAGAGCTACTAGCGGAGATCAAGAGACCCAGTACTTC. As protein: CSARATSGDQETQYF. The chain employs TRBV20-1 and TRBJ2-5, with 8 bases fitting TRBD2. The trim removed 1 base at V and 2 bases at J, leaving 6 bases unmatched. Germline-derived CDR1 and CDR2 are DFQATT and SNEGSKA (reference sequence). The CDR3 runs 15 residues.

This clonotype showed up many times. V and J are TRBV20-1 and TRBJ2-1; 12 bases map to TRBD2. V lost 4 bases, J lost 8 bases, and 3 bases stayed unmatched. The V gene's germline CDR1 is DFQATT and CDR2 SNEGSKA (reference sequence). The CDR3 is 13 amino acids. CDR3 sequence: CSAILAGGHEQFF. Here the CDR3 DNA reads TGCAGTGCTATACTAGCGGGAGGCCATGAGCAGTTCTTC.

This clonotype appeared many times. This chain connects TRBV2 to TRBJ2-7; 8 bases are shared with TRBD1. The CDR3 is made up of 13 amino acids. V lost 8 bases and J lost 3; bases outside the gene matches: 6. Germline V lookup: CDR1 SNHLY, CDR2 FYNNEI. DNA of the CDR3: TGTGCCAGCGGAAGGACAGGGAACTACGAGCAGTACTTC. As protein: CASGRTGNYEQYF. The whole variable domain, remainder taken from reference TRBV2 and TRBJ2-7, is EPEVTQTPSHQVTQMGQEVILRCVPISNHLYFYWYRQILGQKVEFLVSFYNNEISEKSEIFDDQFSVERPDGSNFTLKIRSTKLEDSAMYFCASGRTGNYEQYFGPGTRLTVT.

This clonotype was detected ten times or more. The chain has TRBV15 and TRBJ2-5; TRBD2 is a possible D gene (7 bases). Germline-derived CDR1 and CDR2 are LNHNV and YYDKDF (reference sequence). V was cut by 1 base and J by 2 bases, with 11 bases left in between. The CDR3 is 15 amino acids. CDR3 protein: CATSRGGGQQETQYF. CDR3 DNA: TGTGCCACCAGCAGAGGGGGGGGGCAGCAAGAGACCCAGTACTTC.

On this clonotype itself: Being one base from a much bigger clone, this may be a read error. The gene calls are TRBV10-2 and TRBJ2-3; TRBD1 aligns across 9 bases. There are 15 residues in the CDR3. Germline CDR1 and CDR2: WSHSY and SAAADI. V lost 5 bases and J lost 6; bases outside the gene matches: 9. The CDR3 region has the DNA TGCGCCAGCAGTCCCTGGGACAGGGTGACGGATACGCAGTATTTT. Protein: CASSPWDRVTDTQYF.

The sample holds many counts of this clonotype. V gene TRBV4-3 combines with J gene TRBJ1-6, with D unclear. V lost 1 base to trimming and J lost 10 bases, with 11 bases between them. The CDR3 covers 14 residues. Per germline, CDR1 LGHNA and CDR2 YSLEER. CDR3 in DNA: TGCGCCAGCAGCCAAGGAGTGGGGAAATCACCCCTCCACTTT. It is translated as CASSQGVGKSPLHF.

This clonotype has ten or more counts. The V call is TRBV27, the J call TRBJ1-6; TRBD1 agrees at 9 bases. V trimming: 4 bases; J trimming: 7 bases; junction bases outside the gene matches: 5. Germline V gene lookup returns CDR1 MNHEY and CDR2 SMNVEV (reference sequence). The CDR3 has 15 amino acids. The CDR3 here is CASSSSGTGNSPLHF. Written as DNA, the CDR3 is TGTGCCAGCAGTTCGTCCGGGACAGGGAATTCACCCCTCCACTTT.

As for this clonotype: This may arise from a read error, as a much more abundant clone is one base away. The genes are TRBV5-5 and TRBJ2-2; perhaps D is TRBD1 or TRBD2 (5 bases each). Trimming removed 3 bases at V and 8 bases at J, with 14 bases between. CDR3 length: 14 amino acids. Germline CDR1 reads SGHKS; CDR2 reads YYEKEE (reference sequence). CDR3 amino acids: CASSSSPGAGELFF. Here the CDR3 DNA reads TGTGCCAGCAGCTCGTCTCCCGGGGCGGGGGAGCTGTTTTTT.

This clonotype was picked up many times. The chain combines TRBV5-1 with TRBJ2-3; D may be TRBD1 (6 bases). Trimming shortened V by 3 bases and J by 2 bases, and 13 bases separated the two germline ends. Germline V gives CDR1 SGHRS, CDR2 YFSETQ. The CDR3 covers 15 residues. CDR3 sequence: CASSYYRDNTDTQYF. CDR3 coding DNA: TGCGCCAGCAGCTACTACCGGGACAACACAGATACGCAGTATTTT. The variable domain in full, completed from reference TRBV5-1 and TRBJ2-3, reads KAGVTQTPRYLIKTRGQQVTLSCSPISGHRSVSWYQQTPGQGLQFLFEYFSETQRNKGNFPGRFSGRQFSNSRSEMNVSTLELGDSALYLCASSYYRDNTDTQYFGPGTRLTVL.